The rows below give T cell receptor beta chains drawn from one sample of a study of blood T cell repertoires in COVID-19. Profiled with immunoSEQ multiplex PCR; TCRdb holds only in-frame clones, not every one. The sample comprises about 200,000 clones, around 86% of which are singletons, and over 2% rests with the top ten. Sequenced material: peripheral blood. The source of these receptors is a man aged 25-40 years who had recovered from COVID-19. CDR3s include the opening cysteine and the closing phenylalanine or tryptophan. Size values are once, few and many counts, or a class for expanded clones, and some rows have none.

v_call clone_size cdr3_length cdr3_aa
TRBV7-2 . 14 CASISSGGTDTQYF
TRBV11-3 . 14 CATSSEYSYNEQFF
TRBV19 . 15 CASSIYYYTYGEQYF
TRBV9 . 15 CASSVTGMRGNTIYF
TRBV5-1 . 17 CASSSGGSGSGNYGYTF
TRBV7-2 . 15 CASSLARDRAGGYTF
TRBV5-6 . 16 CASSFGLAGGMDEQFF
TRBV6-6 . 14 CASSDNRVNYGYTF
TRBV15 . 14 CATSRGLSGETQYF
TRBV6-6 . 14 CASRPGQGFIEAFF
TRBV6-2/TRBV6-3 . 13 CASSLWADNEQFF
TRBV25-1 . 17 CASSEGGVALAEETQYF
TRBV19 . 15 CASSARKGWENGYTF
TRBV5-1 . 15 CASSPTSGVYYEQYF
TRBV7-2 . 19 CASSFSPGTGVALDQPQHF
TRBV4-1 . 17 CASSQSPAGGVGYGYTF
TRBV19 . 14 CASRVANGFYEQYF
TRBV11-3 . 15 CASSLEGGFSNEQFF
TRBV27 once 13 CASSFFSGGGYTF
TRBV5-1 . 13 CASSAGQGHEQYF
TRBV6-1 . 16 CASSDLAGGLKETQYF
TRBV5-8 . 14 CASSPGVSGNTIYF
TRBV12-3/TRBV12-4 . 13 CAAGGAMNTEAFF
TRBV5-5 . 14 CASTRRWTNEKLFF
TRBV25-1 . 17 CASSEEGVPKPGNTIYF
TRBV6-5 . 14 CASSYAGIFYEQYF
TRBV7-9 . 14 CASSYGTGAYEQYF